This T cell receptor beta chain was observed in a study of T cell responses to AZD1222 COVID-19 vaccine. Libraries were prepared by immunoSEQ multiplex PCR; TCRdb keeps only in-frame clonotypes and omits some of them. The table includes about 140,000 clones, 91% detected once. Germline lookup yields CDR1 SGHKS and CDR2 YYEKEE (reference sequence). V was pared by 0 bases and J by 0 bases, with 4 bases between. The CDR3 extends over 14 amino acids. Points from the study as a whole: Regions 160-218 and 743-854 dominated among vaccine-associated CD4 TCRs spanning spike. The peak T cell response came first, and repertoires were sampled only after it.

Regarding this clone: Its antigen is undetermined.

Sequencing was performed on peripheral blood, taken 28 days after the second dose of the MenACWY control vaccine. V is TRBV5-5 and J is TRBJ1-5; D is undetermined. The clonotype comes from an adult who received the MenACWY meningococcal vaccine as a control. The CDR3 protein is CASSLGPSNQPQHF. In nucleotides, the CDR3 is TGTGCCAGCAGCTTGGGGCCTAGCAATCAGCCCCAGCATTTT.